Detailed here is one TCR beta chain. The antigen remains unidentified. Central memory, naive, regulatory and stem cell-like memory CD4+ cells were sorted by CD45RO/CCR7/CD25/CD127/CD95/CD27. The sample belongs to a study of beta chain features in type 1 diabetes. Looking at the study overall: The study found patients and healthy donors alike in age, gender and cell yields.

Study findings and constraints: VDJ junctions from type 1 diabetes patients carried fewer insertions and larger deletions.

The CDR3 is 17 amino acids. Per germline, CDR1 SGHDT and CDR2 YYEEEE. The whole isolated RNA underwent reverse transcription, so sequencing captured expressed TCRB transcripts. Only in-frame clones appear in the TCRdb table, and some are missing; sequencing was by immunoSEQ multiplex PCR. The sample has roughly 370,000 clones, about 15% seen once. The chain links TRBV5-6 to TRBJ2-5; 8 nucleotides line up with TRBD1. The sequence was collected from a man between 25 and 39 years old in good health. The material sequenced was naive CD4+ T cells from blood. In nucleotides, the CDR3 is TGTGCGGGATACGGACAGGGAAAAGACCAGGGTCGGGAGACCCAGTACTTC. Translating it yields CAGYGQGKDQGRETQYF.